This TCR beta chain is from a study of T cells in Graves' hyperthyroidism and ophthalmopathy. No ophthalmopathy progression within 18 months constituted stable Graves' hyperthyroidism. The sample holds many counts of this clonotype. TCR beta CDR3 sequences were amplified from RNA transcripts. Carried out on the TCR CDR3, a first-round RT-PCR used the HTBI primer set. A single record per CDR3 protein comes from TCRdb applying MiXCR to the multiplex PCR reads. The repertoire has fewer than 850,000 distinct CDR3 sequences, approximately 15% of them found once; the top ten carry 15% to 18%. This CDR3 region has 15 residues. Germline V gene lookup returns CDR1 MNHEY and CDR2 SMNVEV (reference sequence). V shed 6 bases, J shed 1 base, and the junction held 4 bases outside the gene matches.

The V and J genes are TRBV27 and TRBJ2-3; TRBD2 aligns across 10 bases. What was sequenced was blood. The TCR was taken from a man aged 45 to 65 with Graves' hyperthyroidism. The CDR3 region is CASRSGTSGTDTQYF. The CDR3 region has the DNA TGTGCCAGCAGGTCCGGGACTAGCGGCACAGATACGCAGTATTTT.